Detailed here is one T cell receptor (beta chain). The sample comes from a study of control samples from healthy donors and cancer patients. In germline, CDR1 is SGHAT, CDR2 FQNNGV. The ends were cut back, 5 bases at V and 5 bases at J, with 14 bases in the middle. The CDR3 loop spans 14 amino acids. TCRdb keeps only in-frame clones here, not all; method: immunoSEQ multiplex PCR. This repertoire shows some 70,000 clones, approximately 83% found once; its top ten account for approximately 14%. The gene calls are TRBV11-2 and TRBJ2-3; D is possibly TRBD2 (5 bases). Sequencing used blood. This sequence originates from a man in his sixties in good health. The CDR3, as DNA: TGTGCCAGCAGCCCCCTTCGGGGTGAAGATACGCAGTATTTT. Amino acid sequence: CASSPLRGEDTQYF.